This TCR beta chain emerged from a study of CD8+CD57+ T cells in acquired aplastic anemia. Whole-study findings and limits: A set of 25 to 30 CD8+ CDR3 sequences was shared between patients and controls, and these sequences appeared highly expressed in patients.

V shed 4 bases, J shed 7 bases, and the junction held 6 bases outside the gene matches. The CDR3 totals 13 residues. It was patients with CD8+CD57+ cell expansion by flow cytometry who were chosen for sequencing. Receipt of therapy had not occurred in any patient by the time of blood sampling. Details on this clonotype: Its antigen remains unidentified.

TCR beta VDJ and CDR3 were profiled, and genomic DNA was the template. TCRdb analysed the reads with MiXCR anew, one entry per CDR3 protein. The table has roughly 200,000 distinct CDR3 sequences, around three fifths seen once. This sequence was found in a human donor with aplastic anemia. Sample: sorted CD4+, CD8+, or CD8+CD57+ T cells (not recorded which) from PBMCs. The rearrangement joins TRBV12-3 or TRBV12-4 to TRBJ1-2; TRBD1 matches at 7 bases. CDR3 coding DNA: TGTGCCAGCAGTTCTGGCAGGGGGGTTGGCTACACCTTC. Residues: CASSSGRGVGYTF.